This T cell receptor (beta chain) comes out of a study of post-analysis software for immune sequencing data. Study-level information: Relapsing-remitting, secondary progressive and progressive-relapsing forms of multiple sclerosis all featured among disease courses.

With respect to this clonotype: The antigen is unknown.

Study-wide results and limits: The study found TRBV5-6, TRBV5-1 and TRBV20-1 among roughly 5 TRBV segments more frequent in patients than controls. Controls significantly exceeded multiple sclerosis patients in normalized Chao1 diversity.

Carried by the TCR beta cDNA libraries were unique molecular identifiers. Yield was approximately 500,000 cDNA molecules from roughly 0.93 to 9.6 million T cells. Via MiXCR, TCRdb re-called the PCR reads, giving one row per CDR3 protein. The sample consists of roughly 870,000 distinct CDR3 sequences, approximately 50% of them appearing once. Germline CDR1 and CDR2: SQVTM and ANQGSEA. This CDR3 is 14 amino acids long. Trimming took 6 bases from V and 1 from J, leaving 15 bases between them. Sequencing was carried out using blood. The receptor was isolated from a girl under 18 with multiple sclerosis. This chain links TRBV29-1 with TRBJ2-5, with D tentatively TRBD2 (6 bases). The CDR3 sequence is CSVVGGSLQETQYF. The CDR3, as DNA: TGCAGCGTGGTTGGAGGGTCACTCCAAGAGACCCAGTACTTC.